This T cell receptor beta chain was recovered during a study of CD8 T cells in Susac syndrome. An amount of RNA that ranged from roughly 0.5 to 1 ug was reverse transcribed with random hexamers. Each CDR3 protein gets one entry after TCRdb re-called the immunoSEQ multiplex PCR reads with MiXCR. The table records 84,000 or so distinct CDR3 sequences, 94% of them present only once. There are 16 residues in the CDR3. In germline, CDR1 is LNHDA, CDR2 SQIVND (reference sequence). V shed 2 bases, J shed 3 bases, and the junction held 3 bases outside the gene matches. Sequencing was performed on CD8+ T cells from PBMCs. The source is a human donor with Susac syndrome. This rearrangement joins TRBV19 to TRBJ2-6; TRBD1 agrees at 8 bases. This chain's CDR3 is CASSIQGALGANVLTF. CDR3 coding DNA: TGTGCCAGTAGTATACAGGGGGCGCTTGGGGCCAACGTCCTGACTTTC.